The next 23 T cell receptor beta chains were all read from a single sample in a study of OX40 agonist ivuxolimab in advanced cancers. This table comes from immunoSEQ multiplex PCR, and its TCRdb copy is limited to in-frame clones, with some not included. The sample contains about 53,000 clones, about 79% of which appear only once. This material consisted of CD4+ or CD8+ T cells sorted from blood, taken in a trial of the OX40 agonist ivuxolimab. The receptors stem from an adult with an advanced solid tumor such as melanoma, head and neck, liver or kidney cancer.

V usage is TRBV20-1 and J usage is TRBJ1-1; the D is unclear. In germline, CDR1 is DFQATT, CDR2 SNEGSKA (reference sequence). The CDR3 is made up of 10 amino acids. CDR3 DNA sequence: TGCGGCCTTATGAACACTGAAGCTTTCTTT. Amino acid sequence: CGLMNTEAFF.

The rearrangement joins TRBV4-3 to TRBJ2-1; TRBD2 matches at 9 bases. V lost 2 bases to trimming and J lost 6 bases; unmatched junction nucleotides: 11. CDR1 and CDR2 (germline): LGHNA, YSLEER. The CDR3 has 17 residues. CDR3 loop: CASSQSTWRGGFNEQFF. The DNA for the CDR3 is TGCGCCAGCAGCCAATCGACCTGGCGGGGGGGGTTCAATGAGCAGTTCTTC.

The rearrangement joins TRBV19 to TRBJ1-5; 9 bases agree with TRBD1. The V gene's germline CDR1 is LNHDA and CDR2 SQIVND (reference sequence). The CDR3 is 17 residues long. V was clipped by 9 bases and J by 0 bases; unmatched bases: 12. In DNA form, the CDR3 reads TGTGCCAGCCTACCGGGACAGGGTTTTCTTAGCAATCAGCCCCAGCATTTT. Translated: CASLPGQGFLSNQPQHF.

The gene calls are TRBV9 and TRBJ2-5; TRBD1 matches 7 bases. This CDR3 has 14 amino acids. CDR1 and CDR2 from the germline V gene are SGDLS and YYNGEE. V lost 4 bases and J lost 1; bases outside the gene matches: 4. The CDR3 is CASSWGQPQETQYF. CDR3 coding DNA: TGTGCCAGCAGCTGGGGACAGCCCCAAGAGACCCAGTACTTC.

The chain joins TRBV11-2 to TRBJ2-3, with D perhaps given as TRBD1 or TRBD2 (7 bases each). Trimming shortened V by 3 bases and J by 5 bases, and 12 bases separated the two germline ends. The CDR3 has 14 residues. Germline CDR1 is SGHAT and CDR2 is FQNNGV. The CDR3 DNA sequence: TGTGCCAGCAGCTTGGGCAGGGGGGGAGATACGCAGTATTTT. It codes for CASSLGRGGDTQYF.

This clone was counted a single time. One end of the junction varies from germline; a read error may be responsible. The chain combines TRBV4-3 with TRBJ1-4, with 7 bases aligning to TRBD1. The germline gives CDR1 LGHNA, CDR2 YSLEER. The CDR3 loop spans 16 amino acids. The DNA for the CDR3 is TGCGCCAGCAGCGAAGACAGGGCTGGATCTAATGAAAAACTGTTTTTT. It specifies CASSEDRAGSNEKLFF.

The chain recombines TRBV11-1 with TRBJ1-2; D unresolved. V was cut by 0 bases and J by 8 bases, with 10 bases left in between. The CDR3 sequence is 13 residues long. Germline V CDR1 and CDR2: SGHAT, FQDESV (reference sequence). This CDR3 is CASSLAGAQGYTF. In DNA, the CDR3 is TGTGCCAGCAGCTTAGCGGGAGCGCAGGGCTACACCTTC.

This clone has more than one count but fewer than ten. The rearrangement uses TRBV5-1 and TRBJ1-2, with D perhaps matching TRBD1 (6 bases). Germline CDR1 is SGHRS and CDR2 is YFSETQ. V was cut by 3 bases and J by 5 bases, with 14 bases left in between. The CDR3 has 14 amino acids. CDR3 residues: CASSSSTGPYGYTF. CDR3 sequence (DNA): TGCGCCAGCAGCTCCTCGACAGGACCGTATGGCTACACCTTC.

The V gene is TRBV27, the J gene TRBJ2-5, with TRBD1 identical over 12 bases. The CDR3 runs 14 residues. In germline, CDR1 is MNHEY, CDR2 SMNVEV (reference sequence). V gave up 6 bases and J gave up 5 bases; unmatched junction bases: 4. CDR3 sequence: CASRRDRGLETQYF. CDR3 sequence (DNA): TGTGCCAGCAGGCGGGACAGGGGGCTGGAGACCCAGTACTTC.

DNA of the CDR3: TGTGCCAGCAGCATTCAGGGTCGGGCCACAGATACGCAGTATTTT. As protein: CASSIQGRATDTQYF. J is TRBJ2-3 and V is TRBV5-4, with a tentative D call TRBD1 (5 bases). CDR1 SGHNT and CDR2 YYREEE come from the germline V gene (reference sequence). V was clipped by 4 bases and J by 2 bases, with 14 bases between them. The CDR3 is 15 residues long. Complete variable domain (other parts from reference TRBV5-4 and TRBJ2-3): ETGVTQSPTHLIKTRGQQVTLRCSSQSGHNTVSWYQQALGQGPQFIFQYYREEENGRGNFPPRFSGLQFPNYSSELNVNALELDDSALYLCASSIQGRATDTQYFGPGTRLTVL.

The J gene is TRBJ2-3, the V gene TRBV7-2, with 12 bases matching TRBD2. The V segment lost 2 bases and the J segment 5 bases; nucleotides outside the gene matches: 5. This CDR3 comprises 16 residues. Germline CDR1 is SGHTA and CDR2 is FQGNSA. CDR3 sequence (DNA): TGTGCCAGCAGCTTAAGAGGACTAGCGGGGCTAGATACGCAGTATTTT. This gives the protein CASSLRGLAGLDTQYF.

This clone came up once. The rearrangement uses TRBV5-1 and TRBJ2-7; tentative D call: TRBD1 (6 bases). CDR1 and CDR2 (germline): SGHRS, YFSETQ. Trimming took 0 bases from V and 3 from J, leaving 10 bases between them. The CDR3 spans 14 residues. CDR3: CASSLGLGGYEQYF. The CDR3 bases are TGCGCCAGCAGCTTGGGGCTAGGGGGCTACGAGCAGTACTTC.

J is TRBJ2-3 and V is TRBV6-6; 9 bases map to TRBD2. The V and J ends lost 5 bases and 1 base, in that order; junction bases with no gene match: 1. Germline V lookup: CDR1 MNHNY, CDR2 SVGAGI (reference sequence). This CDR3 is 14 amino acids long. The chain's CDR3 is CASSPSGGTDTQYF. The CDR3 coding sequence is TGTGCCAGCAGTCCTAGCGGGGGCACAGATACGCAGTATTTT.

CDR3 in amino acids: CAWSVKGNEKLFF. The CDR3 DNA reads TGTGCCTGGAGTGTAAAGGGCAATGAAAAACTGTTTTTT. The chain links TRBV30 to TRBJ1-4; D is uncertain. The CDR3 loop spans 13 amino acids. Germline values: CDR1 GTSNPN, CDR2 SVGIG (reference sequence). Trimming pared 0 bases from V and 5 bases from J, leaving 7 bases between.

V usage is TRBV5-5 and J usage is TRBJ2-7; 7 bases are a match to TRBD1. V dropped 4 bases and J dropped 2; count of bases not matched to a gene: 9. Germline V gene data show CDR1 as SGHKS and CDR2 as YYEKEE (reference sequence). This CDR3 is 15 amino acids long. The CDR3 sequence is CASSRPGQRTYEQYF. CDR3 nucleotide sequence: TGTGCCAGCAGCCGGCCGGGACAGAGAACCTACGAGCAGTACTTC.

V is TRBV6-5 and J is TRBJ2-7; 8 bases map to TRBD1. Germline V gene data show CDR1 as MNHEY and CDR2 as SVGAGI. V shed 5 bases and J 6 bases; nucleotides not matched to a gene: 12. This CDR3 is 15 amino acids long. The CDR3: CASSTVAGGIFEQYF. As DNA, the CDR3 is TGTGCCAGCAGTACCGTCGCAGGGGGCATCTTCGAGCAGTACTTC.

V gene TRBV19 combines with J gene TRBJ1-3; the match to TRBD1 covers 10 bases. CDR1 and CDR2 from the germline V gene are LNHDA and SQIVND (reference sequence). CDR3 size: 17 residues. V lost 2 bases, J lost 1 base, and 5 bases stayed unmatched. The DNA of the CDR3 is TGTGCCAGTAGTATATCGACAGGGGGCCTTTCTGGAAACACCATATATTTT. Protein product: CASSISTGGLSGNTIYF. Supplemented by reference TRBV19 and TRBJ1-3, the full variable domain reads DGGITQSPKYLFRKEGQNVTLSCEQNLNHDAMYWYRQDPGQGLRLIYYSQIVNDFQKGDIAEGYSVSREKKESFPLTVTSAQKNPTAFYLCASSISTGGLSGNTIYFGEGSWLTVV.

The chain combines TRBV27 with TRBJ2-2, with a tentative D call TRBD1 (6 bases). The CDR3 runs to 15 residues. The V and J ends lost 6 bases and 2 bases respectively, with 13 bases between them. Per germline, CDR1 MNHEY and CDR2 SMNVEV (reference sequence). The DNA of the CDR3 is TGTGCCAGCAGACCGGGGACACTTAACACCGGGGAGCTGTTTTTT. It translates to CASRPGTLNTGELFF.

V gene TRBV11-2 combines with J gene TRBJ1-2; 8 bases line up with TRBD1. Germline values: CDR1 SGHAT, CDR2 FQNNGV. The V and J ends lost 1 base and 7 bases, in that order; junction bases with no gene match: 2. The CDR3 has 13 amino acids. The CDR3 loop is CASSLAGQGGYTF. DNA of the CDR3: TGTGCCAGCAGCTTAGCCGGACAGGGTGGCTACACCTTC. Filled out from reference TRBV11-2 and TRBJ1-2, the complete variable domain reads EAGVAQSPRYKIIEKRQSVAFWCNPISGHATLYWYQQILGQGPKLLIQFQNNGVVDDSQLPKDRFSAERLKGVDSTLKIQPAKLEDSAVYLCASSLAGQGGYTFGSGTRLTVV.

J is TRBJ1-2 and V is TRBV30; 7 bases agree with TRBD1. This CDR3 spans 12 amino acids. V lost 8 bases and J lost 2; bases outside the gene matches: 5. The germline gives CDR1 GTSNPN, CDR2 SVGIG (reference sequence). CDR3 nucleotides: TGTGCCGTAGGGACAGAAAACTATGGCTACACCTTC. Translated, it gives CAVGTENYGYTF.

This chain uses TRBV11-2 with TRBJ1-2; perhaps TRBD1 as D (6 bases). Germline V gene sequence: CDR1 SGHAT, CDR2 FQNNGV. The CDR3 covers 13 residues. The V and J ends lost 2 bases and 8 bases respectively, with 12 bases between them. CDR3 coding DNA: TGTGCCAGCAGCTTACAGGGGCAACAGGGCTACACCTTC. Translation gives CASSLQGQQGYTF.

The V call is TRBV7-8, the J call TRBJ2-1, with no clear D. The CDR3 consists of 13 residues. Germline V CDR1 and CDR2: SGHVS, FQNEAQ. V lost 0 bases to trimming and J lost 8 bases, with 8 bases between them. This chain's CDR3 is CASSLAGYDEQFF. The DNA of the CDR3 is TGTGCCAGCAGCTTAGCTGGGTACGATGAGCAGTTCTTC.

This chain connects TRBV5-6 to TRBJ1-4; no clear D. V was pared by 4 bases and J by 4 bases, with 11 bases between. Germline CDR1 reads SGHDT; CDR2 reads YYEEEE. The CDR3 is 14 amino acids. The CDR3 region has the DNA TGTGCCAGCAGCCGGAGGCGGAATAATGAAAAACTGTTTTTT. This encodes CASSRRRNNEKLFF.